A single sample is the source of the 29 T cell receptor beta chains below, sequenced in a study of T cell repertoires in cytomegalovirus infection (dated by TCRdb to the late 2010s). Instrument on record: Illumina HiSeq 1500. TCRdb reran the public reads through fastp at Q25 and MiXCR, keeping productive beta chains. Each entry merges the rows of one CDR3 protein and shows their most common DNA and genes. The sample table lists under 800,000 distinct CDR3 sequences, 20% to 30% of them with a count of one. The ten largest clones capture 7.5% to 9% of the sample. Material: CD8+ T cells from PBMCs. The receptors here all came from a human donor in good health (CMV status not recorded). Some clones in this sample may be carry-over from other donors' samples.

This chain joins TRBV20-1 and TRBJ2-1; a weak D match, TRBD2 (5 bases). Germline assignment: CDR1 DFQATT and CDR2 SNEGSKA (reference sequence). With 0 bases removed from V and 7 bases from J, the gap between germline ends came to 10 bases. The CDR3 has 13 amino acids. The CDR3 here is CSARDSRENEQFF. The CDR3 coding sequence is TGCAGTGCTAGAGATAGTCGGGAAAATGAGCAGTTCTTC.

This clonotype was detected ten times or more. This sequence joins TRBV11-2 and TRBJ2-1; TRBD1 agrees at 9 bases. The germline gives CDR1 SGHAT, CDR2 FQNNGV. The trim removed 7 bases at V and 8 bases at J, leaving 12 bases unmatched. The CDR3 is made up of 15 amino acids. In nucleotides, the CDR3 is TGTGCCAGCATCCCCCCCGGGACAGGGTTCCATGAGCAGTTCTTC. Protein sequence: CASIPPGTGFHEQFF.

This clonotype was counted at least ten times. The V gene is TRBV7-2, the J gene TRBJ1-2, with D tentatively TRBD1 (5 bases). CDR1 SGHTA and CDR2 FQGNSA come from the germline V gene. The CDR3 length is 15 residues. The V end was cut by 4 bases, the J end by 5 bases, with 17 bases between. CDR3 region: CASSWGWGEGYGYTF. The CDR3 nucleotides are TGTGCCAGCAGCTGGGGATGGGGGGAGGGGTATGGCTACACCTTC.

This clonotype was found many times. The rearrangement joins TRBV4-1 to TRBJ1-1; TRBD1 aligns across 7 bases. The CDR3 is 13 amino acids. Germline-derived CDR1 and CDR2 are MGHRA and YSYEKL. After removal of 3 bases from V and 6 bases from J, the junction contained 4 bases not matched to a gene. The DNA of the CDR3 is TGCGCCAGCAGCCATATACAGGGGTCTGAAGCTTTCTTT. Amino acid sequence: CASSHIQGSEAFF.

This clonotype was recorded a few times. DNA for the CDR3: TGTGCCAGCAGTTACCACGGGGAGGATACGCAGTATTTT. Protein product: CASSYHGEDTQYF. The V gene is TRBV6-5, the J gene TRBJ2-3; a possible D gene is TRBD2 (5 bases). V lost 2 bases to trimming and J lost 6 bases, with 9 bases between them. The CDR3 spans 13 residues. Germline CDR1 is MNHEY and CDR2 is SVGAGI.

This clonotype appeared many times. This chain uses TRBV7-8 with TRBJ1-2; 9 bases align to TRBD1. Germline V CDR1 and CDR2: SGHVS, FQNEAQ. The CDR3 has 17 amino acids. V lost 5 bases to trimming and J lost 5 bases; unmatched junction nucleotides: 15. The CDR3 region is CASSPKDRGYTNYGYTF. CDR3 nucleotides: TGTGCCAGCAGCCCAAAGGACAGGGGCTATACCAATTATGGCTACACCTTC. Full variable domain (outside the CDR3, taken from reference TRBV7-8 and TRBJ1-2): GAGVSQSPRYKVAKRGQDVALRCDPISGHVSLFWYQQALGQGPEFLTYFQNEAQLDKSGLPSDRFFAERPEGSVSTLKIQRTQQEDSAVYLCASSPKDRGYTNYGYTFGSGTRLTVV.

The CDR3 protein is CSASEAGGPEQYV. DNA for the CDR3: TGCAGTGCTAGCGAAGCGGGGGGGCCCGAGCAGTACGTC. The chain carries TRBV20-1 and TRBJ2-7, with 10 positions matching TRBD2. V was pared by 3 bases and J by 6 bases, with 5 bases of the junction left unmatched. The V gene's germline CDR1 is DFQATT and CDR2 SNEGSKA (reference sequence). CDR3 length: 13 amino acids.

The V call is TRBV4-1, the J call TRBJ1-1; 9 nucleotides agree with TRBD1. Germline assignment: CDR1 MGHRA and CDR2 YSYEKL. Trimming cost V 7 bases and J 5 bases; bases outside gene matches: 8. CDR3 size: 14 residues. CDR3 loop: CASTWTGEGTEAFF. The CDR3 DNA follows: TGCGCCAGCACCTGGACAGGGGAAGGGACTGAAGCTTTCTTT.

This chain connects TRBV2 to TRBJ2-3, with 9 bases aligning to TRBD2. Per germline, CDR1 SNHLY and CDR2 FYNNEI. The J segment lost 2 bases and the V segment lost 4 bases, leaving 13 bases of the junction unmatched. CDR3 length equals 18 residues. The CDR3 spells CASSGRGRLAETTDTQYF. Here the CDR3 DNA reads TGTGCCAGCAGTGGACGAGGTCGACTAGCGGAGACCACAGATACGCAGTATTTT.

J is TRBJ1-1 and V is TRBV28, with D possibly being TRBD1 (5 bases). The V end lost 7 bases, the J end lost 1 base, and 13 bases lay between the germline ends. CDR1 and CDR2 from the germline V gene are MDHEN and SYDVKM. There are 14 residues in the CDR3. The CDR3 spells CASNPEGRNTEAFF. The DNA of the CDR3 is TGTGCCAGCAATCCAGAGGGGCGGAACACTGAAGCTTTCTTT. Complete variable domain (other parts from reference TRBV28 and TRBJ1-1): DVKVTQSSRYLVKRTGEKVFLECVQDMDHENMFWYRQDPGLGLRLIYFSYDVKMKEKGDIPEGYSVSREKKERFSLILESASTNQTSMYLCASNPEGRNTEAFFGQGTRLTVV.

The J gene is TRBJ2-2, the V gene TRBV2; D may be TRBD2 (6 bases). The V and J ends lost 8 bases and 5 bases respectively, with 12 bases between them. This CDR3 contains 13 residues. Germline V CDR1 and CDR2: SNHLY, FYNNEI. The CDR3 DNA reads TGTGCCAGCTTTTCGGCGGGAACCGGGGAGCTGTTTTTT. Its protein product is CASFSAGTGELFF.

This clonotype came up a few times. J is TRBJ1-4 and V is TRBV13; 7 bases line up with TRBD1. The V and J ends lost 5 bases and 5 bases, in that order; junction bases with no gene match: 8. This CDR3 contains 15 residues. Germline V lookup: CDR1 PRHDT, CDR2 FYEKMQ (reference sequence). The CDR3 DNA is TGTGCCAGCAGCCTACGACAGGGTAGAAATGAAAAACTGTTTTTT. It specifies CASSLRQGRNEKLFF.

This clonotype occurred many times. The genes are TRBV7-2 and TRBJ2-5, with D possibly matching TRBD2 (5 bases). The CDR3 totals 13 residues. V lost 3 bases and J lost 0, with 5 bases in between. Per germline, CDR1 SGHTA and CDR2 FQGNSA. The CDR3 loop is CASSLDYQETQYF. CDR3 sequence (DNA): TGTGCCAGCAGCTTGGACTACCAAGAGACCCAGTACTTC.

At least ten counts were recorded for this clonotype. The rearrangement uses TRBV6-5 and TRBJ2-3, with no clear D. Germline V gene lookup returns CDR1 MNHEY and CDR2 SVGAGI. The CDR3 is 12 residues long. V shed 6 bases and J shed 8 bases, with 12 bases lying between them. CDR3 coding DNA: TGTGCCAGCAGCTTCGTCGGTGCTACGCAGTATTTT. This gives the protein CASSFVGATQYF.

This chain links TRBV29-1 with TRBJ1-2; possible D gene TRBD1, 5 bases. V dropped 6 bases and J dropped 6 bases, with 14 bases sitting between them. Germline V gives CDR1 SQVTM, CDR2 ANQGSEA. This CDR3 comprises 12 residues. The CDR3, as DNA: TGCAGCGTCGCTGGGGGGGAAGATGGCTACACCTTC. Protein: CSVAGGEDGYTF. The complete variable domain, with remaining parts taken from reference TRBV29-1 and TRBJ1-2, reads SAVISQKPSRDICQRGTSLTIQCQVDSQVTMMFWYRQQPGQSLTLIATANQGSEATYESGFVIDKFPISRPNLTFSTLTVSNMSPEDSSIYLCSVAGGEDGYTFGSGTRLTVV.

This clonotype has a count of ten or more. The chain carries TRBV6-5 and TRBJ2-2; D is unclear. The V and J ends lost 0 bases and 8 bases respectively, with 10 bases between them. The germline CDR1 and CDR2 sequences are MNHEY and SVGAGI. This CDR3 has 14 residues. In DNA, the CDR3 is TGTGCCAGCAGTTACTCCAGGTGGTCGGGGGAGCTGTTTTTT. Translation: CASSYSRWSGELFF.

This clonotype was found many times. The chain links TRBV7-8 to TRBJ2-1; 9 bases map to TRBD1. The length of the CDR3 is 13 residues. In germline, CDR1 is SGHVS, CDR2 FQNEAQ. Trimming removed 1 base from V and 8 bases from J; junction bases left unmatched: 0. In DNA, the CDR3 is TGTGCCAGCAGCTTAGACAGGGGGCATGAGCAGTTCTTC. Protein product: CASSLDRGHEQFF.

This clonotype occurred a few times. In nucleotides, the CDR3 is TGCAGTGCTAGGCTGGGACAGGGGACCAGACAGCCCCAGCATTTT. It is translated as CSARLGQGTRQPQHF. The rearrangement joins TRBV20-1 to TRBJ1-5; 10 bases fit TRBD1. V shed 3 bases, J shed 7 bases, and the junction held 9 bases outside the gene matches. CDR1 and CDR2 (germline): DFQATT, SNEGSKA (reference sequence). This CDR3 has 15 residues.

The chain is built from TRBV20-1 and TRBJ2-3, with D possibly being TRBD1 or TRBD2 (6 bases each). CDR1 is DFQATT and CDR2 is SNEGSKA in the germline V gene (reference sequence). The CDR3 length is 17 residues. Trimming took 2 bases from V and 1 from J, leaving 19 bases between them. CDR3 sequence reads: CSARIGGGPWGTDTQYF. The CDR3 DNA reads as TGCAGTGCTAGAATCGGAGGGGGGCCTTGGGGCACAGATACGCAGTATTTT.

The chain combines TRBV18 with TRBJ1-1; unclear D gene. The CDR3 covers 16 residues. CDR1 is KGHSH and CDR2 is LQKENI in the germline V gene. V dropped 3 bases and J dropped 7 bases, with 21 bases sitting between them. This CDR3 reads CASSPDGSLRTGEAFF. CDR3 nucleotides: TGTGCCAGCTCACCCGATGGGTCCCTCCGGACGGGTGAAGCTTTCTTT.

This clonotype showed up many times. The chain couples TRBV6-5 to TRBJ2-7; D perhaps matches TRBD1 (5 bases). CDR1 is MNHEY and CDR2 is SVGAGI in the germline V gene. V was pared by 2 bases and J by 6 bases, with 14 bases between. This CDR3 has 14 amino acids. The CDR3 reads CASSYGQGTFEQYF. DNA for the CDR3: TGTGCCAGCAGTTACGGTCAGGGTACGTTCGAGCAGTACTTC.

This clonotype appeared many times. This chain joins TRBV7-9 and TRBJ2-2, with 7 bases aligning to TRBD1. The germline gives CDR1 SEHNR, CDR2 FQNEAQ (reference sequence). The CDR3 consists of 14 residues. The J segment lost 6 bases and the V segment lost 6 bases, leaving 7 bases of the junction unmatched. The DNA of the CDR3 is TGTGCCAGCAGGGGGACAGCGGTTCCCGGGGAGCTGTTTTTT. Its protein product is CASRGTAVPGELFF. Looking up the rest from reference TRBV7-9 and TRBJ2-2 gives the full variable domain: DTGVSQNPRHKITKRGQNVTFRCDPISEHNRLYWYRQTLGQGPEFLTYFQNEAQLEKSRLLSDRFSAERPKGSFSTLEIQRTEQGDSAMYLCASRGTAVPGELFFGEGSRLTVL.

The chain has TRBV12-3 or TRBV12-4 and TRBJ2-2; tentative D call: TRBD1 (7 bases). Trimming shortened V by 4 bases and J by 3 bases, and 18 bases separated the two germline ends. The CDR3 consists of 17 residues. The CDR3 is CASSSSTDREDTGELFF. The CDR3 DNA sequence: TGTGCCAGCAGTTCCAGCACCGACAGGGAGGACACCGGGGAGCTGTTTTTT.

CDR3 bases: TGCAGCGCGAACTATGGCTACACCTTC. Protein: CSANYGYTF. The chain is built from TRBV20-1 and TRBJ1-2; no definite D call. The length of the CDR3 is 9 residues. Per germline, CDR1 DFQATT and CDR2 SNEGSKA (reference sequence).

Note on this clonotype: A much more abundant neighbour one base away suggests this may be a read error. This chain joins TRBV7-2 and TRBJ1-1; D is unclear. Germline V CDR1 and CDR2: SGHTA, FQGNSA. This CDR3 comprises 17 residues. The DNA of the CDR3 is TGTGCCAACAGCCACCCTTCTACGGACTGGTGGGACACTGAAGCTTTCTTT. This sequence encodes CANSHPSTDWWDTEAFF.

The chain carries TRBV5-5 and TRBJ2-1, with 8 bases lining up with TRBD2. Germline V CDR1 and CDR2: SGHKS, YYEKEE (reference sequence). The CDR3 has 16 residues. V gave up 2 bases and J gave up 4 bases; unmatched junction bases: 8. The CDR3 loop reads CASSLVSGVGYNEQFF. CDR3 nucleotide sequence: TGTGCCAGCAGCTTAGTTAGCGGGGTGGGGTACAATGAGCAGTTCTTC. The variable domain in full, completed from reference TRBV5-5 and TRBJ2-1, reads DAGVTQSPTHLIKTRGQQVTLRCSPISGHKSVSWYQQVLGQGPQFIFQYYEKEERGRGNFPDRFSARQFPNYSSELNVNALLLGDSALYLCASSLVSGVGYNEQFFGPGTRLTVL.

Only a few counts were recorded for this clonotype. The gene calls are TRBV6-2 or TRBV6-3 and TRBJ2-5, with 13 bases aligning to TRBD2. CDR3 length equals 16 residues. Trimming took 4 bases from V and 3 from J; bases not matched to a gene: 5. Germline assignment: CDR1 MNHEY and CDR2 SVGEGT. The CDR3 spells CASSLQGLAGKETQYF. The CDR3, as DNA: TGTGCCAGCAGTTTGCAGGGACTAGCGGGGAAAGAGACCCAGTACTTC.

The chain couples TRBV20-1 to TRBJ2-3, with TRBD1 matching over 8 bases. Losses at the gene ends were 4 bases for V and 5 bases for J; bases not matched to a gene: 2. The length of the CDR3 is 12 residues. Per the germline V gene, CDR1 is DFQATT and CDR2 is SNEGSKA (reference sequence). The CDR3: CSATGGQDTQYF. CDR3 bases: TGCAGTGCTACAGGGGGCCAAGATACGCAGTATTTT.

This clonotype was seen a few times. The chain joins TRBV25-1 to TRBJ2-1; no clear D. The V gene lost 2 bases and the J gene lost 5 bases, with 10 bases spanning the gap. This CDR3 spans 14 amino acids. Germline CDR1 and CDR2: MGHDK and SYGVNS. The CDR3 spells CASSETVPNNEQFF. The CDR3 DNA sequence: TGTGCCAGCAGTGAAACAGTACCAAACAATGAGCAGTTCTTC.